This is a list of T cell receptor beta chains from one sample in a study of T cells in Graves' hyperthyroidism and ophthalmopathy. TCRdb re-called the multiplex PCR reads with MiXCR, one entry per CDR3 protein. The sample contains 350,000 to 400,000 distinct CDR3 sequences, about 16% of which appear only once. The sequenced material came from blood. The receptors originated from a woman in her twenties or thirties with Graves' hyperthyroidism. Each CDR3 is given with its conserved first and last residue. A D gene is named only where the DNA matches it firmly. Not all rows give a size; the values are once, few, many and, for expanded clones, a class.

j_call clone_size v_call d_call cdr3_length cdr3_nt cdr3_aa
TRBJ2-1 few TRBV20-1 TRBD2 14 TGCAGTGCTCACTCGGGACTAGCGGACAATGAGCAGTTCTTC CSAHSGLADNEQFF
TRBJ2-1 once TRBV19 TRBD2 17 TGTGCCAGTAGTCCCACTAGCGGGCGAAGCTCCTACAATGAGCAGTTCTTC CASSPTSGRSSYNEQFF
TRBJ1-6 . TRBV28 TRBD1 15 TGTGCCAGCAGTGGAGGACAGGGTGATCGTTCACCCCTCCACTTT CASSGGQGDRSPLHF
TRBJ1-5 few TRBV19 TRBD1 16 TGTGCCACCCGCAGGGACAGGGGCCAAAGCAATCAGCCCCAGCATTTT CATRRDRGQSNQPQHF
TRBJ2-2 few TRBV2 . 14 TGTGCCAGCAGTGAGACAGGTTTAACCGGGGAGCTGTTTTTT CASSETGLTGELFF
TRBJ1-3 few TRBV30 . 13 TGTGCCTGCCAGGGGACCGCTGGAAACACCATATATTTT CACQGTAGNTIYF
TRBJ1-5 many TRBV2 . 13 TGTGCCAGCAGGGGGGCGGTATATCAGCCCCAGCATTTT CASRGAVYQPQHF
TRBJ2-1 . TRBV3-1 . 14 TGTGCCAGCAGCCAAGATGCCCCTAGAAATGAGCAGTTCTTC CASSQDAPRNEQFF
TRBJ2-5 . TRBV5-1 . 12 TGCGCCAGCAGGCTTCAGGAAGAGACCCAGTACTTC CASRLQEETQYF
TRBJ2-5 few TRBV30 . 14 TGTGCCTGGAGTACGGTCGGAGTTTTGGAGACCCAGTACTTC CAWSTVGVLETQYF
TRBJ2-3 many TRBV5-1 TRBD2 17 TGCGCCAGCAGCTGGACTGGAATAGCGGGAAGGACAGATACGCAGTATTTT CASSWTGIAGRTDTQYF
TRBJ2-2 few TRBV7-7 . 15 TGTGCCAGCAGCAGGGGGGCAGGGAACACCGGGGAGCTGTTTTTT CASSRGAGNTGELFF
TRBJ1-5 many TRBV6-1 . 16 TGTGCCAGCAGCTCCACCTTTGAGTCAGGCAATCAGCCCCAGCATTTT CASSSTFESGNQPQHF
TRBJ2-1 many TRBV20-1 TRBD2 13 TGCAGTGCTCCGACTAGCGGGTACAATGAGCAGTTCTTC CSAPTSGYNEQFF
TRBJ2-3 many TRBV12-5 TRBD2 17 TGTGCTAGTGGTTCGGGACGGGGGACTAGCAACCCAGATACGCAGTATTTT CASGSGRGTSNPDTQYF
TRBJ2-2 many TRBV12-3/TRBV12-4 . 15 . CASILALRDTGELFF
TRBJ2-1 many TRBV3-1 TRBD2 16 TGTGCCAGCAGCCAAGATGCCTTAGCGGGAGCTGTTGAGCAGTTCTTC CASSQDALAGAVEQFF
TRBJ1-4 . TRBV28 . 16 TGTACCAGCACCCTAAGGGACGGGTTTGGGGGAGGATTACTGTTTTTT CTSTLRDGFGGGLLFF
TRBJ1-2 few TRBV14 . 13 TGTGCCAGCAGCCTGGACCTTAACTATGGCTACACCTTC CASSLDLNYGYTF
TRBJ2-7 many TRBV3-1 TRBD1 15 TGTGCCAGCAGCCACCCCGACAGGGCCGATTACGAGCAGTACTTC CASSHPDRADYEQYF
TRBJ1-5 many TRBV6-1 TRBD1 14 TGTGCCAGCATGACAGGGGGCCCGAATCAGCCCCAGCATTTT CASMTGGPNQPQHF
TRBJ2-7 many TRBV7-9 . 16 TGTGCCAGCAGCCCCCGAGTTCTTGGCCCCTTCGGCGAGCAGTACTTC CASSPRVLGPFGEQYF
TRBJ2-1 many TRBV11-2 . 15 TGTGCCAGCAGCACCGGGGATAGCTCCTACAATGAGCAGTTCTTC CASSTGDSSYNEQFF
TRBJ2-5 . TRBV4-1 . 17 TGCGCCAGCAGCCAAGCATCGAGCGGGCAGCCCCGGGAGACCCAGTACTTC CASSQASSGQPRETQYF
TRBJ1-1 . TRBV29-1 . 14 TGCAGCGTGGAAAGCAGGGCCATGAACACTGAAGCTTTCTTT CSVESRAMNTEAFF
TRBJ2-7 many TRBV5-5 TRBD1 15 TGTGCCAGCAGCACAAGGACAGGGTTTCTCTACGAGCAGTACTTC CASSTRTGFLYEQYF
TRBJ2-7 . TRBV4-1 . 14 TGCGCCAGCAGCTCGGATTTGCTGGATTACGAGCAGTACTTC CASSSDLLDYEQYF
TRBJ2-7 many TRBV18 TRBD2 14 TGTGCCAGCTCACCCCGGACTAGCGACTACGAGCAGTACTTC CASSPRTSDYEQYF
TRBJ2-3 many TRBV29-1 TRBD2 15 TGCAGCGTTGCTAGAGCGGGAGTAGCGACAGATACGCAGTATTTT CSVARAGVATDTQYF
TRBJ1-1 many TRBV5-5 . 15 TGTGCCAGCAGCTTATCTTGGGCAGGAAACACTGAAGCTTTCTTT CASSLSWAGNTEAFF
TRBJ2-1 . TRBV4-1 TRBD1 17 TGCGCCAGCAGCCAAGAGACGGGGACAGGGTATTACAATGAGCAGTTCTTC CASSQETGTGYYNEQFF
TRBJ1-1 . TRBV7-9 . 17 TGTGCCAGCAGCTTAGTTGGGGGGCGAAGTTTGAACACTGAAGCTTTCTTT CASSLVGGRSLNTEAFF
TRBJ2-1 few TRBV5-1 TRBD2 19 TGCGCCAGCAGCTTGGGAAGGGGCACCCTAGCGGGAGTTTACAATGAGCAGTTCTTC CASSLGRGTLAGVYNEQFF
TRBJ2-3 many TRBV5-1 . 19 TGCGCCAGCAGCTTGCCTTTTCCCGCTTCGTTAGCGGGCACAGATACGCAGTATTTT CASSLPFPASLAGTDTQYF
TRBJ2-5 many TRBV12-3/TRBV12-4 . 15 TGTGCCAGCAGTCCCGGAGGGGGAGGACAAGAGACCCAGTACTTC CASSPGGGGQETQYF
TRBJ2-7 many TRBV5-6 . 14 TGTGCCAGCAGCTTGGGGACACGCTCCTACGAGCAGTACTTC CASSLGTRSYEQYF
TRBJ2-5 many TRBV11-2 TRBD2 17 TGTGCCAGCAGCCCATATCCTGTGCGGGGGAGCTCGGAGACCCAGTACTTC CASSPYPVRGSSETQYF
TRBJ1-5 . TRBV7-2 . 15 TGTGCCAGCAGCCCACCCGGGCAAGGGAGTCAGCCCCAGCATTTT CASSPPGQGSQPQHF
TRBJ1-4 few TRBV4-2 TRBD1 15 TGTGCCAGCAGCCGATCGGGACAGGGTACTGAAAAACTGTTTTTT CASSRSGQGTEKLFF
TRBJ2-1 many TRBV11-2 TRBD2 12 TGTGCCAGCACCATCGGGGGGGTTGAGCAGTTCTTC CASTIGGVEQFF
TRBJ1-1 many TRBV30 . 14 TGTGCCTGGAGTGAAGTCCTCGGGGACACTGAAGCTTTCTTT CAWSEVLGDTEAFF
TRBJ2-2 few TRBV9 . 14 TGTGCCAGCAGCCTCCCGGACAACACCGGGGAGCTGTTTTTT CASSLPDNTGELFF
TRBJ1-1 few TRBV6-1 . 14 TGTGCCAGCAGGCCCCCCGGGGTTTACACTGAAGCTTTCTTT CASRPPGVYTEAFF
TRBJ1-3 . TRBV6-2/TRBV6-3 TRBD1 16 TGTGCCAGCAAGCGCGGGACAGGAGTGGCTGGAAACACCATATATTTT CASKRGTGVAGNTIYF
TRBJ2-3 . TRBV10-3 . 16 TGTGCCATCAGTGAGGGACAGGGAGGGTCCACAGATACGCAGTATTTT CAISEGQGGSTDTQYF
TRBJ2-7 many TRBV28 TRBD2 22 TGTGCCAGCAGTGTATGGCTTTCACTTGGGACTAGCGGGAGAGGGCTCTCCTACGAGCAGTACTTC CASSVWLSLGTSGRGLSYEQYF
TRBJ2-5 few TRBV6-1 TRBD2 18 TGTGACAGCAGAGACCTTACTGGGACTAGCGGGAGAGAAGAGACCCAGTACTTC CDSRDLTGTSGREETQYF
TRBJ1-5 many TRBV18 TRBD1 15 TGTGCCAGCTCACCAGGGACAGGGGGGGATCAGCCCCAGCATTTT CASSPGTGGDQPQHF
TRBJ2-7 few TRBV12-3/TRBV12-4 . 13 TGTGCCAGCGGAGAGGCAGGGTCTCACGAGCAGTACTTC CASGEAGSHEQYF
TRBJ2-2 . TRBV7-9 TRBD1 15 TGTGCCAGCAGCCAAGGGACAGTTTACACCGGGGAGCTGTTTTTT CASSQGTVYTGELFF
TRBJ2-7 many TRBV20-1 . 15 TGCAGTGCTAATACAGGGTCGGCCGCTGGAGCCGAGCAGTACTTC CSANTGSAAGAEQYF